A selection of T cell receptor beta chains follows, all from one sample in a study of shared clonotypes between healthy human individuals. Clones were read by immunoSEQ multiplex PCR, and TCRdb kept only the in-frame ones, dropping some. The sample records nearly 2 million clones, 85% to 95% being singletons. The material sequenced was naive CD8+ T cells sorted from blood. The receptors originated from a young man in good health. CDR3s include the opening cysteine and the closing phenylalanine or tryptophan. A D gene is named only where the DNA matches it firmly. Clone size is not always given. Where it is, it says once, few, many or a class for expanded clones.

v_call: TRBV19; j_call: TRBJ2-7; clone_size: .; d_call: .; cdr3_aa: CASRWGYEQYF; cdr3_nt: TGTGCCAGTAGGTGGGGCTACGAGCAGTACTTC
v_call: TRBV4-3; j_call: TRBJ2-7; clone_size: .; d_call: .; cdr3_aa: CASSQGRTYEQYF; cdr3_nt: TGCGCCAGCAGCCAGGGGCGGACCTACGAGCAGTACTTC
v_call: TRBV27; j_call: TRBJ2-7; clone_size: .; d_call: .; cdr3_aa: CASSLGSRGVLREQYF; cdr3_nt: TGTGCCAGCAGTTTAGGGAGCAGGGGGGTTCTTCGCGAGCAGTACTTC
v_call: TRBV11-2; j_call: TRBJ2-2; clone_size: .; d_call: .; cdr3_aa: CASSLITEGELFF; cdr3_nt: TGTGCCAGCAGCTTAATAACAGAGGGGGAGCTGTTTTTT
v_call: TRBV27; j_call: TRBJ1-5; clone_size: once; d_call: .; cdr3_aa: CASSLRRGQPQHF; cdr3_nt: TGTGCCAGCAGTTTACGGCGGGGTCAGCCCCAGCATTTT
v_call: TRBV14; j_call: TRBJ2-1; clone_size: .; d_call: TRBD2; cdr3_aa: CASSPLTSGGPYNEQFF; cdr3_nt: TGTGCCAGCAGCCCACTGACTAGCGGGGGCCCCTACAATGAGCAGTTCTTC
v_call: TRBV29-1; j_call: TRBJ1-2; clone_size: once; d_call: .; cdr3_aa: CSADRRWDYGYTF; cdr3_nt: TGCAGCGCTGACAGGAGATGGGACTATGGCTACACCTTC
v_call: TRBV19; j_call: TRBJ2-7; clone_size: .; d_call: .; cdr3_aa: CASSIGSGPYEQYF; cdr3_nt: TGTGCCAGTAGTATAGGAAGTGGCCCCTACGAGCAGTACTTC
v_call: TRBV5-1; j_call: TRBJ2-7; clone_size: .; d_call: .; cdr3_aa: CASSGSAPIEQYF; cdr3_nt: TGCGCCAGCAGCGGGTCGGCGCCGATCGAGCAGTACTTC
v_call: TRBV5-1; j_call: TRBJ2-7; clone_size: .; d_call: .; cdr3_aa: CASSLESGWEQYF; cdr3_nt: TGCGCCAGCAGCTTGGAGTCAGGGTGGGAGCAGTACTTC
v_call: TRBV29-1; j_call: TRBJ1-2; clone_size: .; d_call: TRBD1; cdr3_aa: CSVSTGGAYGYTF; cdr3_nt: TGCAGCGTCTCAACAGGGGGCGCGTACGGCTACACCTTC
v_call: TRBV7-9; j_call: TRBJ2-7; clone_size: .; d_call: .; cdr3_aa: CASSNDREAYEQYF; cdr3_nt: TGTGCCAGCAGCAACGACAGGGAGGCCTACGAGCAGTACTTC
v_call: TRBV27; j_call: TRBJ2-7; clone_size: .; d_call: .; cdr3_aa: CASSLTDSYEQYF; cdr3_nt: TGTGCCAGCAGTTTGACTGACAGCTACGAGCAGTACTTC
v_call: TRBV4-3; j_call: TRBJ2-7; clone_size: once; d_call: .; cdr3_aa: CASSQAWGAPQGGYEQYF; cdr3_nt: TGCGCCAGCAGCCAAGCTTGGGGCGCTCCACAGGGGGGGTACGAGCAGTACTTC
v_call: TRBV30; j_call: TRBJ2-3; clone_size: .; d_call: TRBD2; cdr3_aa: CAWTWTSGSDTQYF; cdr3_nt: TGTGCCTGGACATGGACTAGCGGGAGTGATACGCAGTATTTT
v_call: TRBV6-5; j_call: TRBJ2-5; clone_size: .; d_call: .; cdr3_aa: CASSSGRETQYF; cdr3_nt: TGTGCCAGCTCGTCAGGGCGAGAGACCCAGTACTTC
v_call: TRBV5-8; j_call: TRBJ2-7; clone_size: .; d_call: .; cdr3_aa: CASSPTGYEQYF; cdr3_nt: TGTGCCAGCAGCCCCACAGGGTACGAGCAGTACTTC